A selection of T cell receptor beta chains follows, all from one sample in a study of T cells after posttransplantation cyclophosphamide. The table came from immunoSEQ multiplex PCR; TCRdb's copy has only in-frame clones and leaves some out. The table includes about 11,000 clones, 90% to 95% detected once. What was sequenced was naive CD8+ T cells sorted from PBMCs. These TCRs come from a man aged 25 to 45 in good health and a related stem cell transplant donor. Both conserved end residues are part of each CDR3. The D gene is left open where the match is weak. The listing skips clone size in some rows; elsewhere it reads once, few, many or a size class.

CDR3 length: 12; D gene: NA; clone size: once; J gene: TRBJ2-2; V gene: TRBV28; CDR3 DNA: TGTGCCAGCAGTTTTGGGCCCGGGGAGCTGTTTTTT; CDR3 protein: CASSFGPGELFF
CDR3 length: 15; D gene: TRBD2; clone size: NA; J gene: TRBJ2-2; V gene: TRBV9; CDR3 DNA: TGTGCCAGCAGCCTTTTTGCGGGGGAGGCCGGGGAGCTGTTTTTT; CDR3 protein: CASSLFAGEAGELFF
CDR3 length: 19; D gene: TRBD2; clone size: once; J gene: TRBJ2-1; V gene: TRBV7-9; CDR3 DNA: TGTGCCAGCAGCTTAGCGGGACTAGCGGGTTTGAGCTCCTACAATGAGCAGTTCTTC; CDR3 protein: CASSLAGLAGLSSYNEQFF
CDR3 length: 14; D gene: NA; clone size: few; J gene: TRBJ1-1; V gene: TRBV2; CDR3 DNA: TGTGCCAGCAGACAGAAGCTTATGAACACTGAAGCTTTCTTT; CDR3 protein: CASRQKLMNTEAFF
CDR3 length: 16; D gene: NA; clone size: NA; J gene: TRBJ2-5; V gene: TRBV21-1; CDR3 DNA: TGTGCCAGCAGCATCTCTCGGACTAGCGGGAAGGAGACCCAGTACTTC; CDR3 protein: CASSISRTSGKETQYF
CDR3 length: 12; D gene: NA; clone size: NA; J gene: TRBJ1-1; V gene: TRBV6-4; CDR3 DNA: TGTGCCAGCAGTGACTTGCAGGGTGAAGCTTTCTTT; CDR3 protein: CASSDLQGEAFF
CDR3 length: 15; D gene: TRBD2; clone size: NA; J gene: TRBJ2-3; V gene: TRBV19; CDR3 DNA: TGTGCCAGTAGTATTAGCGGGGGGCCTCCAGATACGCAGTATTTT; CDR3 protein: CASSISGGPPDTQYF
CDR3 length: 15; D gene: NA; clone size: NA; J gene: TRBJ1-4; V gene: TRBV7-9; CDR3 DNA: TGTGCCAGCAGCTTAGATTGGGAGGGTACGGAAAAACTGTTTTTT; CDR3 protein: CASSLDWEGTEKLFF
CDR3 length: 15; D gene: NA; clone size: NA; J gene: TRBJ2-3; V gene: TRBV15; CDR3 DNA: TGTGCCACCAGCCCCACGCGAGGCAATGGGGATACGCAGTATTTT; CDR3 protein: CATSPTRGNGDTQYF
CDR3 length: 18; D gene: NA; clone size: once; J gene: TRBJ2-7; V gene: TRBV5-1; CDR3 DNA: TGCGCCAGCAGCTTGGCCTCTGGGTTTGGGGGGTCCCTTTACGAGCAGTACTTC; CDR3 protein: CASSLASGFGGSLYEQYF
CDR3 length: 13; D gene: TRBD1; clone size: NA; J gene: TRBJ1-1; V gene: TRBV7-6; CDR3 DNA: TGTGCCAGCAGCTTGACAGGGCAAACTGAAGCTTTCTTT; CDR3 protein: CASSLTGQTEAFF
CDR3 length: 17; D gene: NA; clone size: NA; J gene: TRBJ2-7; V gene: TRBV5-6; CDR3 DNA: TGTGCCAGCAGCTTGGGGGTTACGAGGCAGGGCGTCGACGAGCAGTACTTC; CDR3 protein: CASSLGVTRQGVDEQYF
CDR3 length: 12; D gene: NA; clone size: NA; J gene: TRBJ2-7; V gene: TRBV9; CDR3 DNA: TGTGCCAGCAGCGTAAGTGGTTACGAGCAGTACTTC; CDR3 protein: CASSVSGYEQYF
CDR3 length: 13; D gene: TRBD1; clone size: NA; J gene: TRBJ2-7; V gene: TRBV14; CDR3 DNA: TGTGCCAGCAGCCAAGCGGACAGGGGGCGGCAGTACTTC; CDR3 protein: CASSQADRGRQYF
CDR3 length: 15; D gene: NA; clone size: NA; J gene: TRBJ1-6; V gene: TRBV13; CDR3 DNA: TGTGCCAGCAGCTTAGGGGGCCCCCAGGGTTCACCCCTCCACTTT; CDR3 protein: CASSLGGPQGSPLHF
CDR3 length: 12; D gene: NA; clone size: NA; J gene: TRBJ1-6; V gene: TRBV12-5; CDR3 DNA: TGTGCTAGTGCCCTTTCTAATTCACCCCTCCACTTT; CDR3 protein: CASALSNSPLHF
CDR3 length: 13; D gene: NA; clone size: NA; J gene: TRBJ1-1; V gene: TRBV2; CDR3 DNA: TGTGCCAGCAGTGAAGCGCTTACCTATGAAGCTTTCTTT; CDR3 protein: CASSEALTYEAFF
CDR3 length: 15; D gene: TRBD2; clone size: NA; J gene: TRBJ2-7; V gene: TRBV15; CDR3 DNA: TGTGCCACCAGCAGAGATCCAGCGGGGTTGAACGAGCAGTACTTC; CDR3 protein: CATSRDPAGLNEQYF
CDR3 length: 17; D gene: TRBD1; clone size: NA; J gene: TRBJ1-4; V gene: TRBV13; CDR3 DNA: TGTGCCAGCAGCTTAGGCCTAGGGACAGGGACTAATGAAAAACTGTTTTTT; CDR3 protein: CASSLGLGTGTNEKLFF
CDR3 length: 15; D gene: TRBD1; clone size: NA; J gene: TRBJ2-1; V gene: TRBV27; CDR3 DNA: TGTGCCAGCGCTCCAGGGGGCCTCCCGGGCCATGAGCAGTTCTTC; CDR3 protein: CASAPGGLPGHEQFF
CDR3 length: 16; D gene: TRBD2; clone size: NA; J gene: TRBJ2-7; V gene: TRBV4-3; CDR3 DNA: TGCGCCAGCAGCCAAGACCCGACTAGCGGCCCCTACGAGCAGTACTTC; CDR3 protein: CASSQDPTSGPYEQYF
CDR3 length: 12; D gene: NA; clone size: NA; J gene: TRBJ2-7; V gene: TRBV7-2; CDR3 DNA: TGTGCCAGCAGCTCACAGGGATCCGAGCAGTACTTC; CDR3 protein: CASSSQGSEQYF
CDR3 length: 17; D gene: TRBD2; clone size: NA; J gene: TRBJ2-7; V gene: TRBV11-2; CDR3 DNA: TGTGCCAGCAGTTTCTCACTAGCGGGGTGGGGTGAGAACGAGCAGTACTTC; CDR3 protein: CASSFSLAGWGENEQYF
CDR3 length: 13; D gene: NA; clone size: NA; J gene: TRBJ2-7; V gene: TRBV13; CDR3 DNA: TGTGCCAGCAGCTTCCCAGGTGCCTACGAGCAGTACTTC; CDR3 protein: CASSFPGAYEQYF
CDR3 length: 15; D gene: TRBD2; clone size: NA; J gene: TRBJ2-1; V gene: TRBV6-6; CDR3 DNA: TGTGCCAGCAGTTACCTCGAGCGGGACTACAATGAGCAGTTCTTC; CDR3 protein: CASSYLERDYNEQFF
CDR3 length: 15; D gene: TRBD1; clone size: NA; J gene: TRBJ2-7; V gene: TRBV4-1; CDR3 DNA: TGCGCCAGCAGCCAAGTTTCGGGACAGAGCTACGAGCAGTACTTC; CDR3 protein: CASSQVSGQSYEQYF
CDR3 length: 17; D gene: TRBD1; clone size: NA; J gene: TRBJ2-7; V gene: TRBV28; CDR3 DNA: TGTGCCAGCAGCCTAATAGGACAGGGGGCTAGCTCCTACGAGCAGTACTTC; CDR3 protein: CASSLIGQGASSYEQYF
CDR3 length: 17; D gene: TRBD1; clone size: once; J gene: TRBJ2-7; V gene: TRBV15; CDR3 DNA: TGTGCCACCAGCAGGGAATTACCGGGACAGGGGGTGTACGAGCAGTACTTC; CDR3 protein: CATSRELPGQGVYEQYF
CDR3 length: 17; D gene: TRBD1; clone size: few; J gene: TRBJ2-7; V gene: TRBV7-9; CDR3 DNA: TGTGCCAGCAGTCCTCCAGGTGGACAGGGGCTCTCCTACGAGCAGTACTTC; CDR3 protein: CASSPPGGQGLSYEQYF
CDR3 length: 15; D gene: TRBD1; clone size: NA; J gene: TRBJ1-1; V gene: TRBV27; CDR3 DNA: TGTGCCAGCAGTGACGACAGGGGGCGCGGGACTGAAGCTTTCTTT; CDR3 protein: CASSDDRGRGTEAFF
CDR3 length: 15; D gene: TRBD2; clone size: NA; J gene: TRBJ2-1; V gene: TRBV27; CDR3 DNA: TGTGCCAGCAGTTTACAGGCTAGCGGGGGACATGAGCAGTTCTTC; CDR3 protein: CASSLQASGGHEQFF
CDR3 length: 15; D gene: TRBD1; clone size: NA; J gene: TRBJ2-7; V gene: TRBV6-6; CDR3 DNA: TGTGCCAGCAGAATCGGGACAGCGTCTTACTACGAGCAGTACTTC; CDR3 protein: CASRIGTASYYEQYF
CDR3 length: 13; D gene: NA; clone size: NA; J gene: TRBJ1-4; V gene: TRBV25-1; CDR3 DNA: TGTGCCAGCAGGACCGGGAGTAATGAAAAACTGTTTTTT; CDR3 protein: CASRTGSNEKLFF
CDR3 length: 18; D gene: TRBD1; clone size: NA; J gene: TRBJ2-7; V gene: TRBV13; CDR3 DNA: TGTGCCAGCAGCCCAACCGGGACAGGGGGCTTTAGCTCCTACGAGCAGTACTTC; CDR3 protein: CASSPTGTGGFSSYEQYF
CDR3 length: 14; D gene: NA; clone size: NA; J gene: TRBJ2-1; V gene: TRBV15; CDR3 DNA: TGTGCCACCAGCACGGGAAGCTCCTACAATGAGCAGTTCTTC; CDR3 protein: CATSTGSSYNEQFF
CDR3 length: 15; D gene: TRBD1; clone size: NA; J gene: TRBJ1-5; V gene: TRBV6-1; CDR3 DNA: TGTGCCAGCAGTGAATGGACAGGTGGTGAGCAGCCCCAGCATTTT; CDR3 protein: CASSEWTGGEQPQHF
CDR3 length: 14; D gene: TRBD1; clone size: NA; J gene: TRBJ1-2; V gene: TRBV30; CDR3 DNA: TGTGCCTGGTCATGCCCCGGGACAGCGGATGGCTACACCTTC; CDR3 protein: CAWSCPGTADGYTF
CDR3 length: 18; D gene: TRBD1; clone size: NA; J gene: TRBJ1-1; V gene: TRBV19; CDR3 DNA: TGTGCCAGTAGTAGTTCCTTCGGGACAGGTAGGATGAACACTGAAGCTTTCTTT; CDR3 protein: CASSSSFGTGRMNTEAFF
CDR3 length: 14; D gene: NA; clone size: NA; J gene: TRBJ2-7; V gene: TRBV9; CDR3 DNA: TGTGCCAGCAGCGTAGGAGGGGGTGTGTACGAGCAGTACTTC; CDR3 protein: CASSVGGGVYEQYF
CDR3 length: 12; D gene: NA; clone size: NA; J gene: TRBJ1-1; V gene: TRBV6-5; CDR3 DNA: TGTGCCAGCAGTTACAACAGCCCTGAAGCTTTCTTT; CDR3 protein: CASSYNSPEAFF
CDR3 length: 14; D gene: NA; clone size: NA; J gene: TRBJ2-1; V gene: TRBV19; CDR3 DNA: TGTGCCAGTAGTATACGTCAGACGGGCAATGAGCAGTTCTTC; CDR3 protein: CASSIRQTGNEQFF
CDR3 length: 12; D gene: NA; clone size: NA; J gene: TRBJ1-5; V gene: TRBV28; CDR3 DNA: TGTGCCAGCAATAGGAGGGATCAGCCCCAGCATTTT; CDR3 protein: CASNRRDQPQHF
CDR3 length: 14; D gene: TRBD2; clone size: NA; J gene: TRBJ2-3; V gene: TRBV7-3; CDR3 DNA: TGTGCCAGCAGCTTAGTGGGACTAGCGGGGGGGCAGTATTTT; CDR3 protein: CASSLVGLAGGQYF
CDR3 length: 13; D gene: TRBD2; clone size: NA; J gene: TRBJ2-7; V gene: TRBV4-1; CDR3 DNA: TGCGCCAGCAGCCAACTTCGGGGGGAGAAGCAGTACTTC; CDR3 protein: CASSQLRGEKQYF
CDR3 length: 15; D gene: NA; clone size: NA; J gene: TRBJ1-1; V gene: TRBV7-9; CDR3 DNA: TGTGCCAGCAGTCCCCGGACAGACATGAACACTGAAGCTTTCTTT; CDR3 protein: CASSPRTDMNTEAFF
CDR3 length: 12; D gene: NA; clone size: NA; J gene: TRBJ2-1; V gene: TRBV27; CDR3 DNA: TGTGCCAGCAGTTTAAGGGGGAATGAGCAGTTCTTC; CDR3 protein: CASSLRGNEQFF
CDR3 length: 14; D gene: TRBD1; clone size: NA; J gene: TRBJ2-1; V gene: TRBV9; CDR3 DNA: TGTGCCAGCAGCTCCCGACAGGGGGCAAATGAGCAGTTCTTC; CDR3 protein: CASSSRQGANEQFF
CDR3 length: 14; D gene: TRBD1; clone size: NA; J gene: TRBJ2-7; V gene: TRBV7-9; CDR3 DNA: TGTGCCAGCAGCCACCGGGACAGGTCACACGAGCAGTACTTC; CDR3 protein: CASSHRDRSHEQYF
CDR3 length: 15; D gene: TRBD2; clone size: NA; J gene: TRBJ2-2; V gene: TRBV7-9; CDR3 DNA: TGTGCCAGCAGCTCTGGGACTAGCGAGACCGGGGAGCTGTTTTTT; CDR3 protein: CASSSGTSETGELFF
CDR3 length: 13; D gene: NA; clone size: NA; J gene: TRBJ2-7; V gene: TRBV19; CDR3 DNA: TGTGCCAGTAGTATACGGCAGGGCTACGAGCAGTACTTC; CDR3 protein: CASSIRQGYEQYF
CDR3 length: 14; D gene: NA; clone size: NA; J gene: TRBJ1-5; V gene: TRBV7-9; CDR3 DNA: TGTGCCAGCAGGTCAGACAGCAACAATCAGCCCCAGCATTTT; CDR3 protein: CASRSDSNNQPQHF